Presented here are 8 T cell receptor beta chains from one specimen sequenced in a study of cytomegalovirus exposure and HLA in healthy donors. PCR primers comprised 60 Vbeta and 13 Jbeta primers. Here immunoSEQ multiplex PCR was the method, and the copy in TCRdb shows in-frame clones only, minus some. The sample includes about 120,000 clones, under 90% of them seen just once. Source material: PBMCs. All receptors come from a female donor in good health and CMV-seropositive.

V gene TRBV2 combines with J gene TRBJ2-7, with 8 bases lining up with TRBD1. Per the germline V gene, CDR1 is SNHLY and CDR2 is FYNNEI. Losses at the gene ends were 11 bases for V and 3 bases for J; bases not matched to a gene: 9. The CDR3 length is 13 residues. The CDR3 DNA reads as TGTGCCTCCTCAGGACAGGGCGGCTACGAGCAGTACTTC. Translating gives CASSGQGGYEQYF.

This clone has just a few counts. Written as DNA, the CDR3 is TGTGCCTGGAGTGTCGGGACTGGGGCCTATCAGCCCCAGCATTTT. This encodes CAWSVGTGAYQPQHF. The chain is built from TRBV30 and TRBJ1-5; D may be TRBD1 (5 bases). CDR1 and CDR2 from the germline V gene are GTSNPN and SVGIG (reference sequence). V lost 0 bases, J lost 5 bases, and 14 bases lay in between. The CDR3 contains 15 residues.

The chain employs TRBV6-1 and TRBJ2-5; 8 bases agree with TRBD1. V shed 6 bases and J 3 bases; nucleotides not matched to a gene: 6. The germline CDR1 and CDR2 sequences are MNHNS and SASEGT. The CDR3 has 14 amino acids. CDR3 bases: TGTGCCAGCAGGAGTAGGACAGGGAAAGAGACCCAGTACTTC. Protein product: CASRSRTGKETQYF.

V gene TRBV15 combines with J gene TRBJ2-5; 9 positions match TRBD1. The CDR3 contains 15 residues. In germline, CDR1 is LNHNV, CDR2 YYDKDF (reference sequence). V gave up 1 base and J gave up 2 bases; unmatched junction bases: 2. The CDR3: CATSRGTGAQETQYF. The DNA for the CDR3 is TGTGCCACCAGCAGAGGGACAGGGGCGCAAGAGACCCAGTACTTC.

The chain is built from TRBV30 and TRBJ2-2, with 7 nucleotides matching TRBD1. The CDR3 consists of 13 residues. Germline CDR1 GTSNPN, CDR2 SVGIG (reference sequence). Unmatched junction bases numbered 1, after V lost 3 bases and J lost 3 bases. This CDR3 is CAWRTGYTGELFF. CDR3 sequence (DNA): TGTGCCTGGAGGACAGGGTACACCGGGGAGCTGTTTTTT.

The chain carries TRBV27 and TRBJ1-1; possibly TRBD1 for D (5 bases). The CDR3 loop spans 13 amino acids. Germline V gene sequence: CDR1 MNHEY, CDR2 SMNVEV (reference sequence). The ends were cut back, 1 base at V and 5 bases at J, with 8 bases in the middle. CDR3 in DNA: TGTGCCAGCAGTTTATATGGGGGGACTGAAGCTTTCTTT. Translating it yields CASSLYGGTEAFF.

V usage is TRBV5-1 and J usage is TRBJ2-1; 10 nucleotides match TRBD1. With V trimmed by 4 bases and J by 11 bases, 9 bases remained unmatched. Germline CDR1 and CDR2: SGHRS and YFSETQ. There are 14 residues in the CDR3. The CDR3 nucleotides are TGCGCCAGCAGCCGAGGGACAGGGGACTTAAAGCAGTTCTTC. Protein sequence: CASSRGTGDLKQFF.

The genes are TRBV28 and TRBJ1-4; D is perhaps TRBD1 (5 bases). V lost 5 bases and J 7 bases, leaving 14 bases between the germline ends. Germline assignment: CDR1 MDHEN and CDR2 SYDVKM. The length of the CDR3 is 14 residues. The DNA of the CDR3 is TGTGCCAGCAGTCAAACGGGGGGGGGTGAAAAACTGTTTTTT. Its translation: CASSQTGGGEKLFF.